The 31 T cell receptor beta chains in this list originate from one sample, sequenced in a study of OX40 agonist ivuxolimab in advanced cancers. Method: immunoSEQ multiplex PCR; TCRdb's copy keeps in-frame clones and lacks some. The profile shows around 74,000 clones, about 85% of them singletons. Source: CD4+ or CD8+ T cells sorted from blood, taken in a trial of the OX40 agonist ivuxolimab. These receptors were obtained from an adult with an advanced solid tumor such as melanoma, head and neck, liver or kidney cancer.

The chain is built from TRBV5-1 and TRBJ2-3, with D unresolved. The CDR3 extends over 13 amino acids. Deletions cut 4 bases from V and 2 bases from J, with 8 bases between. Germline V lookup: CDR1 SGHRS, CDR2 YFSETQ. This CDR3 is CASSAQATDTQYF. CDR3 bases: TGCGCCAGCAGCGCCCAGGCCACAGATACGCAGTATTTT.

The V and J genes are TRBV10-3 and TRBJ2-6; 9 bases align to TRBD1. This CDR3 has 17 residues. The V gene's germline CDR1 is ENHRY and CDR2 SYGVKD. Trimming took 6 bases from V and 0 from J; bases not matched to a gene: 6. CDR3 sequence reads: CAIRPGQGSSGANVLTF. CDR3 in DNA: TGTGCCATCAGACCCGGACAGGGGAGCTCTGGGGCCAACGTCCTGACTTTC.

The chain employs TRBV18 and TRBJ2-3, with D perhaps matching TRBD1 or TRBD2 (5 bases each). This CDR3 has 15 amino acids. Trimming removed 3 bases from V and 1 base from J, with 11 bases in between. Germline CDR1 KGHSH, CDR2 LQKENI. CDR3 sequence reads: CASSPPRGGTDTQYF. CDR3 DNA: TGTGCCAGCTCACCCCCCCGAGGGGGCACAGATACGCAGTATTTT.

The gene calls are TRBV7-2 and TRBJ1-6; D might be TRBD1 (5 bases). Germline-derived CDR1 and CDR2 are SGHTA and FQGNSA. Trimming removed 1 base at V and 11 bases at J, with 15 bases between. The CDR3 spans 15 residues. The CDR3 loop is CASSLVGGAGPPLHF. The CDR3, as DNA: TGTGCCAGCAGCTTAGTGGGCGGCGCGGGGCCACCCCTCCACTTT.

The rearrangement links TRBV5-6 to TRBJ2-1; the D is unclear. CDR3 length equals 13 residues. Per the germline V gene, CDR1 is SGHDT and CDR2 is YYEEEE. The V end was cut by 1 base, the J end by 4 bases, with 6 bases between. CDR3 sequence: CASSLKLYNEQFF. The CDR3 bases are TGTGCCAGCAGCTTGAAGCTTTACAATGAGCAGTTCTTC. Based on the CDR3 plus reference TRBV5-6 and TRBJ2-1, the full variable domain is DAGVTQSPTHLIKTRGQQVTLRCSPKSGHDTVSWYQQALGQGPQFIFQYYEEEERQRGNFPDRFSGHQFPNYSSELNVNALLLGDSALYLCASSLKLYNEQFFGPGTRLTVL.

V is TRBV6-5 and J is TRBJ2-7, with D maybe TRBD2 (6 bases). With 7 bases removed from V and 1 base from J, the gap between germline ends came to 14 bases. The CDR3 is 14 residues long. Germline values: CDR1 MNHEY, CDR2 SVGAGI. CDR3 sequence reads: CASIADGGSYEQYF. In nucleotides, the CDR3 is TGTGCCAGCATCGCGGACGGAGGGTCCTACGAGCAGTACTTC.

V is TRBV7-9 and J is TRBJ2-7; 8 nucleotides line up with TRBD1. Germline V gene sequence: CDR1 SEHNR, CDR2 FQNEAQ (reference sequence). CDR3 length: 14 amino acids. The V and J ends lost 8 bases and 5 bases, in that order; junction bases with no gene match: 11. The CDR3, as DNA: TGTGCCAGCGTCCTATACGGGACAGGAGACGAGCAGTACTTC. The encoded protein is CASVLYGTGDEQYF.

This chain joins TRBV4-3 and TRBJ1-1; no definite D call. This CDR3 has 12 amino acids. Germline CDR1 LGHNA, CDR2 YSLEER. V lost 4 bases and J 8 bases, leaving 11 bases between the germline ends. In nucleotides, the CDR3 is TGCGCCAGCAGCCCAGAACGGGGAGAAGCTTTCTTT. As protein: CASSPERGEAFF.

V gene TRBV6-1 combines with J gene TRBJ2-2; the D is unclear. The CDR3 totals 12 residues. Looked up from germline, CDR1 is MNHNS and CDR2 is SASEGT. Trimming took 9 bases from V and 4 from J, leaving 9 bases between them. This chain's CDR3 is CARTPGTGELFF. The CDR3 DNA is TGTGCCAGAACCCCCGGCACCGGGGAGCTGTTTTTT.

V and J are TRBV4-1 and TRBJ2-7, with TRBD1 matching 10 bases. In germline, CDR1 is MGHRA, CDR2 YSYEKL. Trimming at V came to 1 base and at J to 3 bases, leaving 9 bases not matched to a gene. The CDR3 runs to 17 residues. The CDR3 DNA sequence: TGCGCCAGCAGCCAAGTTTCCGGGACAGGGGTATACTACGAGCAGTACTTC. Residues: CASSQVSGTGVYYEQYF.

This clone was found a few times. The chain carries TRBV5-1 and TRBJ1-6, with D possibly matching TRBD1 (6 bases). With 4 bases removed from V and 4 bases from J, the gap between germline ends came to 12 bases. The germline V gene has CDR1 SGHRS and CDR2 YFSETQ. The CDR3 totals 15 residues. This CDR3 reads CASSQTQGYNSPLHF. Written as DNA, the CDR3 is TGCGCCAGCAGCCAGACCCAGGGGTATAATTCACCCCTCCACTTT.

The chain couples TRBV19 to TRBJ2-2; 7 bases line up with TRBD1. CDR1 and CDR2 from the germline V gene are LNHDA and SQIVND (reference sequence). CDR3 length: 14 residues. Trimming cost V 2 bases and J 5 bases; bases outside gene matches: 2. CDR3 nucleotides: TGTGCCAGTAGTATAATACAGGGGACCGGGGAGCTGTTTTTT. This codes for CASSIIQGTGELFF.

The gene calls are TRBV30 and TRBJ1-3, with D possibly being TRBD1 (5 bases). The CDR3 loop spans 16 amino acids. V was cut by 2 bases and J by 1 base, with 15 bases left in between. The V gene's germline CDR1 is GTSNPN and CDR2 SVGIG (reference sequence). The CDR3 region has the DNA TGTGCCTGGAGTATAGGTGGGACCACTTCTGGAAACACCATATATTTT. Translating gives CAWSIGGTTSGNTIYF.

This clone was observed a handful of times. CDR3 nucleotides: TGTGCCAGCAGCTACCGGGACAGGGATCAGCCCCAGCATTTT. It codes for CASSYRDRDQPQHF. This sequence joins TRBV7-2 and TRBJ1-5; 9 bases are shared with TRBD1. The CDR3 covers 14 residues. Germline values: CDR1 SGHTA, CDR2 FQGNSA. V shed 4 bases and J 5 bases; nucleotides not matched to a gene: 3.

V gene TRBV7-3 combines with J gene TRBJ2-5, with TRBD1 matching over 7 bases. TRBJ2-7 matches the DNA end more closely, so the J call is doubtful. From germline, CDR1 is SGHTA and CDR2 FQGTGA. This CDR3 is built from 14 residues. For the CDR3, the DNA is TGTGCCAGCAGCTACGCGACAGGGACCTACGAGCAGTACTTC. The encoded protein is CASSYATGTYEQYF.

This clone turned up a few times. V gene TRBV13 combines with J gene TRBJ1-5, with D unresolved. The germline gives CDR1 PRHDT, CDR2 FYEKMQ (reference sequence). V lost 6 bases to trimming and J lost 3 bases, with 9 bases between them. The CDR3 extends over 13 amino acids. The CDR3 DNA sequence: TGTGCCAGCAGTCACGGATACAATCAGCCCCAGCATTTT. Its translation is CASSHGYNQPQHF.

CDR3 coding DNA: TGCGCCAGCAGCGGGGACGGGACGAATCAAGAGACCCAGTACTTC. As protein: CASSGDGTNQETQYF. The V and J genes are TRBV5-1 and TRBJ2-5; D possibly uses TRBD1 or TRBD2 (5 bases each). Germline assignment: CDR1 SGHRS and CDR2 YFSETQ. CDR3 length: 15 residues. The V end was cut by 4 bases, the J end by 2 bases, with 15 bases between.

The CDR3 loop reads CASSLTTWGDEQYF. CDR3 nucleotide sequence: TGTGCCAGCAGCTTAACCACCTGGGGGGACGAGCAGTACTTC. The chain has TRBV7-2 and TRBJ2-7; perhaps TRBD2 as D (6 bases). Germline CDR1 is SGHTA and CDR2 is FQGNSA. The V end lost 2 bases, the J end lost 5 bases, and 13 bases lay between the germline ends. This CDR3 contains 14 residues.

V and J are TRBV6-6 and TRBJ2-1; TRBD2 matches 13 bases. CDR3 size: 15 residues. Germline V gene data show CDR1 as MNHNY and CDR2 as SVGAGI (reference sequence). The V segment lost 5 bases and the J segment 5 bases; nucleotides outside the gene matches: 3. CDR3 DNA: TGTGCCAGCAGTCAGGGACTAGCGGGAAACAATGAGCAGTTCTTC. Translation: CASSQGLAGNNEQFF.

The CDR3 coding sequence is TGTGCCAGCGCACCAAGGGGGGGGTCAGGGGAGACCCAGTACTTC. Amino acid sequence: CASAPRGGSGETQYF. This sequence joins TRBV6-6 and TRBJ2-5; the D gene is possibly TRBD2 (7 bases). Trimming removed 8 bases from V and 5 bases from J, with 21 bases in between. This CDR3 spans 15 amino acids. CDR1 MNHNY and CDR2 SVGAGI come from the germline V gene (reference sequence).

J is TRBJ2-5 and V is TRBV18; 7 positions agree with TRBD1. J was trimmed by 5 bases and V by 3 bases; bases with no gene match: 3. The CDR3 extends over 13 amino acids. CDR1 and CDR2 (germline): KGHSH, LQKENI. The CDR3 protein is CASSPRGRETQYF. The CDR3 DNA sequence: TGTGCCAGCTCACCGAGGGGGCGGGAGACCCAGTACTTC. Looking up the rest from reference TRBV18 and TRBJ2-5 gives the full variable domain: NAGVMQNPRHLVRRRGQEARLRCSPMKGHSHVYWYRQLPEEGLKFMVYLQKENIIDESGMPKERFSAEFPKEGPSILRIQQVVRGDSAAYFCASSPRGRETQYFGPGTRLLVL.

This chain links TRBV25-1 with TRBJ1-1; D ambiguous. The V gene lost 4 bases and the J gene lost 5 bases, with 11 bases spanning the gap. The CDR3 loop spans 13 amino acids. Germline V gives CDR1 MGHDK, CDR2 SYGVNS. CDR3 nucleotides: TGTGCCAGCAGTGGGACGAGCTTTACTGAAGCTTTCTTT. Amino acids: CASSGTSFTEAFF.

The chain links TRBV7-9 to TRBJ1-2, with a possible D match to TRBD1 (6 bases). Trimming removed 5 bases from V and 4 bases from J, with 11 bases in between. The CDR3 length is 13 residues. Looked up from germline, CDR1 is SEHNR and CDR2 is FQNEAQ (reference sequence). The CDR3 sequence: CASSPGVTYGYTF. The CDR3 DNA reads as TGTGCCAGCAGCCCAGGGGTTACCTATGGCTACACCTTC.

The CDR3 reads CASSGPAGELFF. The CDR3 region has the DNA TGTGCCAGCAGCGGACCTGCCGGGGAGCTGTTTTTT. The rearrangement uses TRBV7-3 and TRBJ2-2; D unresolved. V was shortened by 5 bases and J by 6 bases, with 7 bases between the two germline ends. The CDR3 runs to 12 residues. Germline assignment: CDR1 SGHTA and CDR2 FQGTGA.

The V gene is TRBV7-2, the J gene TRBJ2-7, with D possibly matching TRBD1 (6 bases). The CDR3 is made up of 15 amino acids. Trimming pared 3 bases from V and 0 bases from J, leaving 12 bases between. Germline V gene data show CDR1 as SGHTA and CDR2 as FQGNSA. CDR3 in amino acids: CASSFGQGPSYEQYF. CDR3 coding DNA: TGTGCCAGCAGCTTTGGTCAGGGGCCCTCCTACGAGCAGTACTTC.

This chain uses TRBV4-2 with TRBJ2-3, with 13 bases matching TRBD2. V was pared by 0 bases and J by 0 bases, with 15 bases of the junction left unmatched. The CDR3 runs to 22 residues. Germline loops: CDR1 LGHNA, CDR2 YNFKEQ. DNA for the CDR3: TGTGCCAGCAGCCAAGATCTAACCACTAGCGGGGGGGCCCAACTCAGCACAGATACGCAGTATTTT. It encodes CASSQDLTTSGGAQLSTDTQYF.

The chain joins TRBV19 to TRBJ2-3; 8 bases align to TRBD2. The junction had 11 bases not matched to a gene; V was cut back by 2 bases and J by 4 bases. Germline CDR1 is LNHDA and CDR2 is SQIVND (reference sequence). This CDR3 region has 17 residues. This chain's CDR3 is CASSIRSRGGRADTQYF. The CDR3 DNA reads as TGTGCCAGTAGTATAAGGTCGCGCGGGGGGCGCGCAGATACGCAGTATTTT.

The V call is TRBV29-1, the J call TRBJ1-1; 8 bases align to TRBD1. Germline loops: CDR1 SQVTM, CDR2 ANQGSEA. This CDR3 is built from 12 residues. V gave up 7 bases and J gave up 6 bases; unmatched junction bases: 7. Here the CDR3 reads CSGLDRGPEAFF. The CDR3 nucleotides are TGCAGCGGCCTCGACAGGGGCCCTGAAGCTTTCTTT.

The J gene is TRBJ1-1, the V gene TRBV6-1; D is perhaps TRBD1 (6 bases). The length of the CDR3 is 14 residues. Germline V lookup: CDR1 MNHNS, CDR2 SASEGT. Trimming left V 6 bases short and J 4 bases short, with 15 bases between. The CDR3 DNA follows: TGTGCCAGCAGGTTACAGGGAGAGGGCACTGAAGCTTTCTTT. Protein product: CASRLQGEGTEAFF.

The chain joins TRBV13 to TRBJ2-3; D might be TRBD2 (6 bases). This CDR3 contains 15 residues. Trimming took 2 bases from V and 2 from J, leaving 11 bases between them. Germline V gene lookup returns CDR1 PRHDT and CDR2 FYEKMQ (reference sequence). The CDR3 DNA reads TGTGCCAGCAGCTTAAGCGGGCCTTACACAGATACGCAGTATTTT. Translating gives CASSLSGPYTDTQYF.

J is TRBJ2-1 and V is TRBV5-1; possible D gene TRBD2, 6 bases. CDR3 length: 14 residues. Trimming left V 5 bases short and J 8 bases short, with 17 bases between. Germline lookup yields CDR1 SGHRS and CDR2 YFSETQ. CDR3 loop: CASSREQEVDEQFF. CDR3 nucleotides: TGCGCCAGCAGTCGGGAGCAGGAAGTCGATGAGCAGTTCTTC.